This entry is about one TCR beta chain. No antigen is known for it. The data were taken from a study of cytomegalovirus exposure and HLA in healthy donors. Study context: Of all 400 or so donors who were genotyped, roughly 85% belonged to the Caucasian-associated ancestry cluster.

PCR used 60 Vbeta primers and 13 Jbeta primers. Clones were sequenced by immunoSEQ multiplex PCR, and TCRdb holds only the in-frame ones, with some missing. The sample carries about 180,000 clones, about four fifths recorded once. The V end was cut by 1 base, the J end by 6 bases, with 25 bases between. Germline V CDR1 and CDR2: SGHVS, FQNEAQ. The CDR3 is 19 residues long. Study-level points and caveats: It was reported that the classifier diagnosed cytomegalovirus status with high specificity and sensitivity in both the original and validation cohorts. Most of the TCR beta V segments (in an earlier analysis) were productive either about 87% or about 30% of the time.

Sequenced sample: PBMCs. This clonotype was sampled from a woman in her twenties or thirties in good health and CMV-seronegative. The chain recombines TRBV7-8 with TRBJ2-1; D is perhaps TRBD1 (5 bases). Written as DNA, the CDR3 is TGTGCCAGCAGCTTAGGGTTTATCGGTTCGGCAGGGCAGTTCAATGAGCAGTTCTTC. Its protein is CASSLGFIGSAGQFNEQFF.